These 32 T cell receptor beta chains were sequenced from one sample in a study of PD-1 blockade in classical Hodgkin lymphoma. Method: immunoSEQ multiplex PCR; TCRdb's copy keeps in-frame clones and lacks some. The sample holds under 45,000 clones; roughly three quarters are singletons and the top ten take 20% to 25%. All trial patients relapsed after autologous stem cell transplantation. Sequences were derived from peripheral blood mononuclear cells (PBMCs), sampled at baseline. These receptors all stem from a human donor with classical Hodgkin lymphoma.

The CDR3 is CASSFNMRGYTF. For the CDR3, the DNA is TGTGCCAGCAGCTTCAACATGCGAGGCTACACCTTC. The J gene is TRBJ1-2, the V gene TRBV7-2; D uncertain. Trimming removed 3 bases at V and 8 bases at J, with 10 bases between. Germline V gene data show CDR1 as SGHTA and CDR2 as FQGNSA. This CDR3 is built from 12 residues.

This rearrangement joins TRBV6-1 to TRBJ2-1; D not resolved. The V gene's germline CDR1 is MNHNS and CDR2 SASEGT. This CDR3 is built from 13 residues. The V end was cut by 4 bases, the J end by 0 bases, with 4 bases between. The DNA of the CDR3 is TGTGCCAGCAGTGCTCCCTCCTACAATGAGCAGTTCTTC. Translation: CASSAPSYNEQFF.

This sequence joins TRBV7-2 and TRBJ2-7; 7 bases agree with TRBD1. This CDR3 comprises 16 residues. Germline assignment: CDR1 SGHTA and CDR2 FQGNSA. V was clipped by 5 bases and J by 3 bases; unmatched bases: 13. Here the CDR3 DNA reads TGTGCCAGCAGCCTAAGGGCTGGGGACAGAGACTACGAGCAGTACTTC. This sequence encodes CASSLRAGDRDYEQYF.

The CDR3 region is CASRMTGNTEAFF. The CDR3 DNA is TGTGCCAGCAGAATGACAGGGAACACTGAAGCTTTCTTT. The V call is TRBV27, the J call TRBJ1-1, with D possibly matching TRBD1 (6 bases). The CDR3 is 13 residues long. Germline lookup yields CDR1 MNHEY and CDR2 SMNVEV (reference sequence). The V end lost 6 bases, the J end lost 1 base, and 9 bases lay between the germline ends.

Here the CDR3 DNA reads TGTGCCAGCAGTTCCCCCCGGAACCCTAACTATGGCTACACCTTC. Amino acid sequence: CASSSPRNPNYGYTF. The gene calls are TRBV6-5 and TRBJ1-2; D is unresolved. V lost 4 bases, J lost 0 bases, and 12 bases lay in between. Germline V lookup: CDR1 MNHEY, CDR2 SVGAGI. The CDR3 is 15 residues long.

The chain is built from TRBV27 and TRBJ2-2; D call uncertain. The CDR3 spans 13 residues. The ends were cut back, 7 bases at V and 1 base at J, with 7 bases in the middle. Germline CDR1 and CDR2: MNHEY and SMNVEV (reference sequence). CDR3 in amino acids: CASTRQNTGELFF. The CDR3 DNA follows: TGTGCCAGCACCCGACAGAACACCGGGGAGCTGTTTTTT.

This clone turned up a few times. CDR3 protein: CASIPLGEAGANVLTF. In DNA form, the CDR3 reads TGTGCCAGTATCCCACTCGGGGAGGCTGGGGCCAACGTCCTGACTTTC. The V call is TRBV19, the J call TRBJ2-6, with D possibly TRBD2 on 6 matching bases. V lost 7 bases to trimming and J lost 2 bases, with 15 bases between them. Per the germline V gene, CDR1 is LNHDA and CDR2 is SQIVND (reference sequence). This CDR3 contains 16 residues.

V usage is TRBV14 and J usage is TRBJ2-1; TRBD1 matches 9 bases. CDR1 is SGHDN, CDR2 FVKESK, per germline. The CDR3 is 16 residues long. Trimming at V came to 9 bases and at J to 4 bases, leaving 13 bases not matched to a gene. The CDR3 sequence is CASRRQGGPTYNEQFF. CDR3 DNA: TGTGCCAGTAGACGACAGGGGGGCCCGACTTACAATGAGCAGTTCTTC.

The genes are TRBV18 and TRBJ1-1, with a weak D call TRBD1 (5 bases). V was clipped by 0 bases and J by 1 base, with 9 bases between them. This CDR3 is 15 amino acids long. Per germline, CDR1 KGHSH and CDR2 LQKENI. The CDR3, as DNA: TGTGCCAGCTCACCACCGGGACGCCAGAACACTGAAGCTTTCTTT. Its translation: CASSPPGRQNTEAFF.

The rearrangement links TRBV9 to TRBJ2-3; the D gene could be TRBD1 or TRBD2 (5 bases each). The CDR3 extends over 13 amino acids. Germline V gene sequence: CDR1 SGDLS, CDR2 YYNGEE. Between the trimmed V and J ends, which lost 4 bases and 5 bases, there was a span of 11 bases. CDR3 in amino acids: CASSQRGVDTQYF. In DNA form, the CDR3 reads TGTGCCAGCAGCCAACGAGGGGTAGATACGCAGTATTTT.

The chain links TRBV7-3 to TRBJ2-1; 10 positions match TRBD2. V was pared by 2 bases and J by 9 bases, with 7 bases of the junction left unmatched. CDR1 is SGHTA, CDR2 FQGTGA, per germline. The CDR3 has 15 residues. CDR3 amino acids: CASSLELAGWGEQFF. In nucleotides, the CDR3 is TGTGCCAGCAGCTTAGAACTAGCGGGATGGGGTGAGCAGTTCTTC.

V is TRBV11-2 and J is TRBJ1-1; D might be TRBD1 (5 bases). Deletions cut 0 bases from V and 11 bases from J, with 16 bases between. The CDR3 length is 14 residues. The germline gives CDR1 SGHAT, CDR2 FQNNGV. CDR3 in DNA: TGTGCCAGCAGCTTAGATTTGGGGGAGGTGAGGGCTTTCTTT. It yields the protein CASSLDLGEVRAFF.

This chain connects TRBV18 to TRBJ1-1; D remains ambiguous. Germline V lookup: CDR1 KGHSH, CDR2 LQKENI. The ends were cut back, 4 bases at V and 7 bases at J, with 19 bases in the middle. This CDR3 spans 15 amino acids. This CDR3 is CASSRLKGPDGEAFF. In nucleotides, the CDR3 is TGTGCCAGCTCACGGTTAAAGGGCCCCGACGGTGAAGCTTTCTTT.

The CDR3 here is CASILIVLGGTEAFF. CDR3 bases: TGTGCCAGCATCCTAATTGTATTGGGGGGCACTGAAGCTTTCTTT. The V gene is TRBV7-2, the J gene TRBJ1-1, with TRBD1 as a possible D gene (5 bases). Germline CDR1 is SGHTA and CDR2 is FQGNSA. This CDR3 is built from 15 residues. The V end was cut by 7 bases, the J end by 4 bases, with 19 bases between.

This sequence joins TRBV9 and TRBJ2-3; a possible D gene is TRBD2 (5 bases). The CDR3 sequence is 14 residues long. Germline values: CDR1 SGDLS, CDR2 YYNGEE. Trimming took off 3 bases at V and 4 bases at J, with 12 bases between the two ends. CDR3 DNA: TGTGCCAGCAGCGAGAGGGCCTTGGCAGATACGCAGTATTTT. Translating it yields CASSERALADTQYF.

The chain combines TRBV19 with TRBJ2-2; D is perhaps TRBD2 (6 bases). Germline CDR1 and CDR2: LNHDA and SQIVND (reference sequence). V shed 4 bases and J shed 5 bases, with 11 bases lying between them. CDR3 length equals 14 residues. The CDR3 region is CASSKAGRTGELFF. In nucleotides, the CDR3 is TGTGCCAGTAGTAAGGCAGGGAGGACCGGGGAGCTGTTTTTT.

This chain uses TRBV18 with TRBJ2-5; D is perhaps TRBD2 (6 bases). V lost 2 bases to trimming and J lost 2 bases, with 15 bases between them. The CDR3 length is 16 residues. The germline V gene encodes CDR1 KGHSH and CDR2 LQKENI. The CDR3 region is CASSPNLPGRQETQYF. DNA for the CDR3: TGTGCCAGCTCACCAAATTTACCAGGGAGGCAAGAGACCCAGTACTTC.

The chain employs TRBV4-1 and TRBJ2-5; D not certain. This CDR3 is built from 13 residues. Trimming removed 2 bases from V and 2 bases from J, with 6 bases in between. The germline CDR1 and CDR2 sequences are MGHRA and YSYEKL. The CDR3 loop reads CASSQPPQETQYF. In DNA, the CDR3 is TGCGCCAGCAGCCAACCCCCTCAAGAGACCCAGTACTTC.

CDR3 in amino acids: CASSFKQVVRELFF. The CDR3 DNA reads TGTGCCAGCAGTTTTAAGCAGGTTGTACGGGAGCTGTTTTTT. This rearrangement joins TRBV28 to TRBJ2-2; D gene ambiguous. This CDR3 comprises 14 residues. Germline V CDR1 and CDR2: MDHEN, SYDVKM. V was pared by 3 bases and J by 9 bases, with 14 bases between.

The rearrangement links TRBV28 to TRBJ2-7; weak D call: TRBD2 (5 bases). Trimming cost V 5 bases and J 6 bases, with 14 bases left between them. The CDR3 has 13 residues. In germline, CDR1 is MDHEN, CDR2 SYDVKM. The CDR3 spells CASSTGITSEQYF. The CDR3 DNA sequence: TGTGCCAGCAGTACCGGGATCACTAGCGAGCAGTACTTC.

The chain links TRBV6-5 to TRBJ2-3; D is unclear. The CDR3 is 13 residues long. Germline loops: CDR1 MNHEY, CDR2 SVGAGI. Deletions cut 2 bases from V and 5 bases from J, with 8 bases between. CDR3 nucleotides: TGTGCCAGCAGTTACGGAAGAGGAGATACGCAGTATTTT. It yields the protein CASSYGRGDTQYF.

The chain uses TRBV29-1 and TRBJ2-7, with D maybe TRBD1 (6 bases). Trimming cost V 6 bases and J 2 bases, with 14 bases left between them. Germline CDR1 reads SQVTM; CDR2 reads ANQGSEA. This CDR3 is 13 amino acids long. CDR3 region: CSVLQGMPYEQYF. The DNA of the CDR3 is TGCAGCGTGCTGCAGGGGATGCCCTACGAGCAGTACTTC.

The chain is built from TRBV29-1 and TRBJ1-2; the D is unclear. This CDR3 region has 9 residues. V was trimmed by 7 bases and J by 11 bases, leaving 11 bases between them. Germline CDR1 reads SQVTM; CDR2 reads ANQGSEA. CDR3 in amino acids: CSAAPGYTF. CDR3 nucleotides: TGCAGCGCCGCTCCGGGGTACACCTTC.

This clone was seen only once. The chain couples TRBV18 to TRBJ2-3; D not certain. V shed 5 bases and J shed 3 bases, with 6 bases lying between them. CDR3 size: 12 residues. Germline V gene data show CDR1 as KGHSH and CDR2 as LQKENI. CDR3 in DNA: TGTGCCAGCTCAAGTATTACAGATACGCAGTATTTT. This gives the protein CASSSITDTQYF.

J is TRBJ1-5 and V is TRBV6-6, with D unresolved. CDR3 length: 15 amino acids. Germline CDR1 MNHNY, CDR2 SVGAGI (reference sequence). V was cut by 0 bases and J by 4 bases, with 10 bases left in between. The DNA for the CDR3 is TGTGCCAGCAGTTACTCCGGGCAGGATAATCAGCCCCAGCATTTT. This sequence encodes CASSYSGQDNQPQHF.

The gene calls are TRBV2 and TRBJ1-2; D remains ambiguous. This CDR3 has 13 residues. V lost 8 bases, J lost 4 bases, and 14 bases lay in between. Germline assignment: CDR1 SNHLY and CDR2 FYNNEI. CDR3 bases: TGTGCCAGCCTGTATCGCCTGAGCTATGGCTACACCTTC. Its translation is CASLYRLSYGYTF.

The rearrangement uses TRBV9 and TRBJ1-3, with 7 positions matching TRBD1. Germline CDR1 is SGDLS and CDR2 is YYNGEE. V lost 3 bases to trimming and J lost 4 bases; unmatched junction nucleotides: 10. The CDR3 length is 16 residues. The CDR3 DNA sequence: TGTGCCAGCAGCGGGGCCCTGAGGGGGCGAGGAAACACCATATATTTT. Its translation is CASSGALRGRGNTIYF.

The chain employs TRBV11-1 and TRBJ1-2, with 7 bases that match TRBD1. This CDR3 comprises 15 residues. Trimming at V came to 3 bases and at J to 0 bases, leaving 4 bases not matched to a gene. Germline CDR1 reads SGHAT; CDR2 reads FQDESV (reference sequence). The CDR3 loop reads CASSLGTATNYGYTF. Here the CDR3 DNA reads TGTGCCAGCAGCTTGGGGACAGCTACTAACTATGGCTACACCTTC.

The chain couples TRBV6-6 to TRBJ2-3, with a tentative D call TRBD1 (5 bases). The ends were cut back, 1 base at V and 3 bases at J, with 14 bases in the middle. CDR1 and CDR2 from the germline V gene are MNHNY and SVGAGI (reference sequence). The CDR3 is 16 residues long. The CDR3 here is CASSYFGQGATDTQYF. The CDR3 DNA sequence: TGTGCCAGCAGTTACTTCGGGCAGGGTGCGACAGATACGCAGTATTTT.

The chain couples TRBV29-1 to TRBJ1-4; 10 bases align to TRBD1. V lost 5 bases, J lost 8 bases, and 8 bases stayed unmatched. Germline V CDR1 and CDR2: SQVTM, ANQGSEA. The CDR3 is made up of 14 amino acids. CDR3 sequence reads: CSVLPGTGEEKLFF. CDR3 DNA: TGCAGCGTTCTCCCCGGGACAGGGGAGGAAAAACTGTTTTTT.

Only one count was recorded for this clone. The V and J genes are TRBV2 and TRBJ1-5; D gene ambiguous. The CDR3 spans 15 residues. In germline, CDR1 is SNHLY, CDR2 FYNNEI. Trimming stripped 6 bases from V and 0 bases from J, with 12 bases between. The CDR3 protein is CASRQGDNSNQPQHF. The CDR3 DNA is TGTGCCAGCAGACAAGGAGATAATAGCAATCAGCCCCAGCATTTT.

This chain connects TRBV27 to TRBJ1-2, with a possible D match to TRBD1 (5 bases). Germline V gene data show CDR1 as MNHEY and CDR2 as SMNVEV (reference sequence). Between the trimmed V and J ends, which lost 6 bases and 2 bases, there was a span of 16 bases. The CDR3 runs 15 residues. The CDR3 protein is CASRPRPGDNYGYTF. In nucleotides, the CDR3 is TGTGCCAGCAGACCCCGCCCGGGGGACAACTATGGCTACACCTTC.